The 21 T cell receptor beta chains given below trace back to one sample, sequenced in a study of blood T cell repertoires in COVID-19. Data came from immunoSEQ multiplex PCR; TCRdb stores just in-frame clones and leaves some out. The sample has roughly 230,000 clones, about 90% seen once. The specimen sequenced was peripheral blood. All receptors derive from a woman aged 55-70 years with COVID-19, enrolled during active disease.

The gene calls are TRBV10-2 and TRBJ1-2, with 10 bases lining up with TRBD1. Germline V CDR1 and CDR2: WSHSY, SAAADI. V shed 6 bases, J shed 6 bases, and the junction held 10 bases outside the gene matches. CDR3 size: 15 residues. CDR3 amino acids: CASSRERQGANGYTF. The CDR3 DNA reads TGCGCCAGCAGCCGGGAGAGACAGGGGGCAAATGGCTACACCTTC.

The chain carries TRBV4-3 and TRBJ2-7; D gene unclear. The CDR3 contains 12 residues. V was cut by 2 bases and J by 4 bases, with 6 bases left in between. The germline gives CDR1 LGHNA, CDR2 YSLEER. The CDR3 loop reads CASSQQYYEQYF. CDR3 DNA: TGCGCCAGCAGCCAACAGTATTACGAGCAGTACTTC.

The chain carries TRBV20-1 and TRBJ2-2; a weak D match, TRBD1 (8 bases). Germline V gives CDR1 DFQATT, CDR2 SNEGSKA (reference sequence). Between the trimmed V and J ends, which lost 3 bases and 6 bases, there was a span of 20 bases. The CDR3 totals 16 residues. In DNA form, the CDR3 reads TGCAGTGCTAGTCGTGGCGGGGGACAGGTAGCCGGGGAGCTGTTTTTT. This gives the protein CSASRGGGQVAGELFF.

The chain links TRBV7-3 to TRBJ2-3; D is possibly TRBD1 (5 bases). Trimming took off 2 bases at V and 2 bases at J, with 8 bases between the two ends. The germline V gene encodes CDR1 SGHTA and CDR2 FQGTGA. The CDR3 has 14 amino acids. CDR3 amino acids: CASSLSGYTDTQYF. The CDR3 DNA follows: TGTGCCAGCAGCTTATCAGGGTACACAGATACGCAGTATTTT.

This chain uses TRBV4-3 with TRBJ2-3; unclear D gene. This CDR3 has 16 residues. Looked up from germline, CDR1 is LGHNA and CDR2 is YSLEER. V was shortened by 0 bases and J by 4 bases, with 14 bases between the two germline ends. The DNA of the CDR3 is TGCGCCAGCAGCCAAGATTCTTCGGTTGAGTCAGATACGCAGTATTTT. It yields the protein CASSQDSSVESDTQYF.

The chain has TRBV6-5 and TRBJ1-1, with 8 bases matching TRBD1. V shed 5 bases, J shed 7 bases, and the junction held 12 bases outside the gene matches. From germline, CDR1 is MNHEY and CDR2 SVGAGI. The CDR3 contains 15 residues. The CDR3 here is CASSITRQGRNEAFF. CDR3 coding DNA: TGTGCCAGCAGTATCACCCGACAGGGGCGAAATGAAGCTTTCTTT.

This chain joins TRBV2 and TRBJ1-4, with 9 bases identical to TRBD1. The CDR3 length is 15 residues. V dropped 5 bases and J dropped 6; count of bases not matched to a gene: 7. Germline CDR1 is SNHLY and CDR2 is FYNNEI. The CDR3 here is CASSIDRGWDEKLFF. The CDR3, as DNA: TGTGCCAGCAGTATAGACAGGGGGTGGGATGAAAAACTGTTTTTT.

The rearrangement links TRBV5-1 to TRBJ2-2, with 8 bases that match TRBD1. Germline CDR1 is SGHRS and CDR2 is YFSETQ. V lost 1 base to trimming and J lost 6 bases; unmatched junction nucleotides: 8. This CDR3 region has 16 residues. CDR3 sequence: CASSLLSRGQAGELFF. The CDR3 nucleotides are TGCGCCAGCAGCTTGTTGTCCAGGGGGCAAGCCGGGGAGCTGTTTTTT. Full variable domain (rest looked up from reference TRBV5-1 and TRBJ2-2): KAGVTQTPRYLIKTRGQQVTLSCSPISGHRSVSWYQQTPGQGLQFLFEYFSETQRNKGNFPGRFSGRQFSNSRSEMNVSTLELGDSALYLCASSLLSRGQAGELFFGEGSRLTVL.

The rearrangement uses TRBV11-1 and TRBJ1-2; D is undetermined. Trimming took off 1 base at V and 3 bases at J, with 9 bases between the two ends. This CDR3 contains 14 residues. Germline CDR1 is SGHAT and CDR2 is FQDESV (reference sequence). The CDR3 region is CASSLGRSHYGYTF. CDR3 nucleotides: TGTGCCAGCAGCTTAGGGAGGTCGCACTATGGCTACACCTTC. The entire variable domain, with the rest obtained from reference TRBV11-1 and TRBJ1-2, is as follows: EAEVAQSPRYKITEKSQAVAFWCDPISGHATLYWYRQILGQGPELLVQFQDESVVDDSQLPKDRFSAERLKGVDSTLKIQPAELGDSAMYLCASSLGRSHYGYTFGSGTRLTVV.

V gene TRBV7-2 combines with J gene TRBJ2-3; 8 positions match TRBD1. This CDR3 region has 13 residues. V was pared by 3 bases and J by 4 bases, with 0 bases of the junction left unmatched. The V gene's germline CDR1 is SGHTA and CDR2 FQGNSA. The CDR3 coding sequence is TGTGCCAGCAGCTTGACAGGGGCAGATACGCAGTATTTT. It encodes CASSLTGADTQYF. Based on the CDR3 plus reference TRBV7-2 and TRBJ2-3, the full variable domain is GAGVSQSPSNKVTEKGKDVELRCDPISGHTALYWYRQSLGQGLEFLIYFQGNSAPDKSGLPSDRFSAERTGGSVSTLTIQRTQQEDSAVYLCASSLTGADTQYFGPGTRLTVL.

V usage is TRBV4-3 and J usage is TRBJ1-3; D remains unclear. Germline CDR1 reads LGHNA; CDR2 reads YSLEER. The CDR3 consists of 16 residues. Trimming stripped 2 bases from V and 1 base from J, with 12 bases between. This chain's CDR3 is CASSQFLGRSGNTIYF. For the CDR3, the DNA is TGCGCCAGCAGCCAATTCTTGGGGAGATCTGGAAACACCATATATTTT.

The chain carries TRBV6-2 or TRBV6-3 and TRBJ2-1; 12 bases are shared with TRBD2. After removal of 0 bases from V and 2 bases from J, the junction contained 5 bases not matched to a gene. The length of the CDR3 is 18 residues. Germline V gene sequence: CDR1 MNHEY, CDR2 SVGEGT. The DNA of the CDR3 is TGTGCCAGCAGTTACTCGAGTTCTAGCGGGGGGGCCTACAATGAGCAGTTCTTC. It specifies CASSYSSSSGGAYNEQFF.

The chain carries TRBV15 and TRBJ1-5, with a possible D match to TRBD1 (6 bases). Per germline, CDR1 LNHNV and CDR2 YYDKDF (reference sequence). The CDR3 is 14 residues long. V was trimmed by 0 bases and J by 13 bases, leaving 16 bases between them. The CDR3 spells CATSRDRTSGQQHF. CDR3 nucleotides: TGTGCCACCAGCAGAGATCGCACCTCCGGACAGCAGCATTTT.

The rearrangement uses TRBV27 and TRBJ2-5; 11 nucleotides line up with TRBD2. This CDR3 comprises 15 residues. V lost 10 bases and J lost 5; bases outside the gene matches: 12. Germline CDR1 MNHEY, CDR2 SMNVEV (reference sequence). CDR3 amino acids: CATKDSGGAWETQYF. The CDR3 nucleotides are TGTGCCACCAAGGATAGCGGGGGGGCCTGGGAGACCCAGTACTTC.

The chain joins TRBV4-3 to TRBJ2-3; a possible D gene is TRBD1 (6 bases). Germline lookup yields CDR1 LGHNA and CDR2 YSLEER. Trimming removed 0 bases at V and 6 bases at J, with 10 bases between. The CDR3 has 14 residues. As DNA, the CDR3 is TGCGCCAGCAGCCAAGATAGGGGGAAGGATACGCAGTATTTT. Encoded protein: CASSQDRGKDTQYF.

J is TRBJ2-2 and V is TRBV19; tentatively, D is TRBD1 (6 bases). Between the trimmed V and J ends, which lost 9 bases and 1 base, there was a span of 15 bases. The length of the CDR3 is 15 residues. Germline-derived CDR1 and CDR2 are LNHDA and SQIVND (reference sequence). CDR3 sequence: CASRTDFRNTGELFF. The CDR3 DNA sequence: TGTGCCAGCCGGACAGATTTCAGGAACACCGGGGAGCTGTTTTTT.

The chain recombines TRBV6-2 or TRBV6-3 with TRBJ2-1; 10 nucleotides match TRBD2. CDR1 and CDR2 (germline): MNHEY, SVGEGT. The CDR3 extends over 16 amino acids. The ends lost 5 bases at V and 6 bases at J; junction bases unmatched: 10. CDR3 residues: CASSRTAGGLSNEQFF. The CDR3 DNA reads TGTGCCAGCAGTCGAACAGCGGGGGGGCTTTCCAATGAGCAGTTCTTC.

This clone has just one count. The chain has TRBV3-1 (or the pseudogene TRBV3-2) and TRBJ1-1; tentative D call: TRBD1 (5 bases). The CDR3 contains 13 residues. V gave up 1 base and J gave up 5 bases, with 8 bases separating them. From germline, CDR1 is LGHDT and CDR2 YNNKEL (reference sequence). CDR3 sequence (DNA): TGTGCCAGCAGCCAAGGGCAGGGTACTGAAGCTTTCTTT. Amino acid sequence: CASSQGQGTEAFF.

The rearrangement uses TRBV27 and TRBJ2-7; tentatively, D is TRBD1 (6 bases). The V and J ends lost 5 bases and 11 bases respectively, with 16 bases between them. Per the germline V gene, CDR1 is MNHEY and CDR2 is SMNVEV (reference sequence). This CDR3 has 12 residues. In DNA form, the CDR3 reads TGTGCCAGCAGTCTTAACGACAGGAAGAAGTACTTC. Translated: CASSLNDRKKYF.

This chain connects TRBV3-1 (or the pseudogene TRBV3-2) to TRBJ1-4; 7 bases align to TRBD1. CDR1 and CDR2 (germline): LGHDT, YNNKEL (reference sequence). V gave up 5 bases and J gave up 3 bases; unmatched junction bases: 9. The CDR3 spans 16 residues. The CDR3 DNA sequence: TGTGCCAGCAGCGTCGTACCTGGGACAGCTAATGAAAAACTGTTTTTT. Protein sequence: CASSVVPGTANEKLFF.

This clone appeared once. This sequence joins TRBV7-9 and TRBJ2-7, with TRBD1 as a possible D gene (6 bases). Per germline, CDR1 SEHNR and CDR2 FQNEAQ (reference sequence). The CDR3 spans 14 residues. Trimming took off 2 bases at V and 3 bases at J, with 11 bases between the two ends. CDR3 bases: TGTGCCAGCAGCTTATCAGGGGTCAGCTACGAGCAGTACTTC. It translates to CASSLSGVSYEQYF.